Below, one T cell receptor (beta chain) is given with its context. Repertoires were generated with immunoSEQ multiplex PCR, while TCRdb's copy carries only in-frame clones and drops some. This table holds 65,000 to 100,000 clones, 70% to 90% found once. The data originate from a study of OX40 agonist ivuxolimab in advanced cancers. The receptor was isolated from an adult with an advanced solid tumor such as melanoma, head and neck, liver or kidney cancer. The sequencing used CD4+ or CD8+ T cells sorted from blood, collected in a trial of the OX40 agonist ivuxolimab.

The DNA for the CDR3 is TGTGCCAGCAGTTTAATAGGGGACAGGGTGGGGAGCACTGAAGCTTTCTTT. As protein: CASSLIGDRVGSTEAFF. V usage is TRBV28 and J usage is TRBJ1-1; TRBD1 matches 9 bases. The CDR3 covers 17 residues. The V gene end was trimmed by 2 bases and the J gene end by 4 bases; junction bases not matched to a gene: 11. Germline V lookup: CDR1 MDHEN, CDR2 SYDVKM.